The clone carrying this T cell receptor (beta chain) is medium-sized (0.01 to 0.1%) by share. Its antigen is not identified. The data originate from a study of liver allograft versus peripheral blood T cells. On the study more broadly: The authors compared T cell receptor repertoires in transplanted livers with recipients' peripheral blood repertoires. Whole-study results and caveats: A difference was reportedly observed between T cell receptor repertoires inside liver allografts and those in peripheral blood.

TCRdb recomputed calls from the reads with MiXCR, one row per CDR3 protein. The sample holds about 3,600 distinct CDR3 sequences, 14% seen once. The CDR3 has 14 residues. Germline-derived CDR1 and CDR2 are MNHEY and SMNVEV (reference sequence). Trimming at V came to 5 bases and at J to 5 bases, leaving 5 bases not matched to a gene. V usage is TRBV27 and J usage is TRBJ2-7; 11 bases are a match to TRBD2. The receptor was isolated from a human patient who had a liver transplant. Some T cells could come from the graft donor. CDR3 sequence: CASSVLAGEHEQYF. CDR3 DNA sequence: TGTGCCAGCAGTGTACTAGCGGGAGAGCACGAGCAGTACTTC.